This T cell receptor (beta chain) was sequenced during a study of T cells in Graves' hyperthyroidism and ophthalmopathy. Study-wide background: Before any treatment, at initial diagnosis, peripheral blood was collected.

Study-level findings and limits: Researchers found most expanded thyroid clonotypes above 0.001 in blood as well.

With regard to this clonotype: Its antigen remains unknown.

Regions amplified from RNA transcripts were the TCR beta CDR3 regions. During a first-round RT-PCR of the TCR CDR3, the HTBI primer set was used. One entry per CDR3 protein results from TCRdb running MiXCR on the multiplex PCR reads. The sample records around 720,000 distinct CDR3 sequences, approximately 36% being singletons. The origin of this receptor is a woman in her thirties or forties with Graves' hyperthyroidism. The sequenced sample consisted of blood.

CDR3 coding DNA: TGTGCCATCCTTGCCACCGGGGCCAACGTCCTGACTTTC. Translating gives CAILATGANVLTF. This chain connects TRBV10-3 to TRBJ2-6; no reliable D call. The CDR3 runs to 13 residues. V gave up 8 bases and J gave up 4 bases, with 9 bases separating them. The germline CDR1 and CDR2 sequences are ENHRY and SYGVKD.